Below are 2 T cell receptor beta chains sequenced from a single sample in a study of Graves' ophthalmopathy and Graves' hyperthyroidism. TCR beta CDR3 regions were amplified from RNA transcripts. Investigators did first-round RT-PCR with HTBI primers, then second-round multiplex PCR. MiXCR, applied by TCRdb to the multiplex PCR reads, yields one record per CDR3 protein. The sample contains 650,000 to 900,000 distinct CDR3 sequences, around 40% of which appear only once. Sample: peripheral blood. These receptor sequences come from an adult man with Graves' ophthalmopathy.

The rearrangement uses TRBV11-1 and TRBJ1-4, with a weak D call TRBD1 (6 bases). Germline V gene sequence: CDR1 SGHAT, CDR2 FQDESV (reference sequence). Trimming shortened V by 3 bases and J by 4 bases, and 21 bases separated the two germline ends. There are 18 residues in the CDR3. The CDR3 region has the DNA TGTGCCAGCAGCTTCCCAGCCCAAAATACAGGGCTTAATGAAAAACTGTTTTTT. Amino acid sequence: CASSFPAQNTGLNEKLFF. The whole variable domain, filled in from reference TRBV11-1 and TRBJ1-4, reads EAEVAQSPRYKITEKSQAVAFWCDPISGHATLYWYRQILGQGPELLVQFQDESVVDDSQLPKDRFSAERLKGVDSTLKIQPAELGDSAMYLCASSFPAQNTGLNEKLFFGSGTQLSVL.

CDR3 in DNA: TGTGCCATCAGCGACCGGGACAGGGGAAGTCAGCCCCAGCATTTT. This gives the protein CAISDRDRGSQPQHF. The rearrangement links TRBV10-3 to TRBJ1-5, with TRBD1 identical over 10 bases. Germline V gives CDR1 ENHRY, CDR2 SYGVKD. This CDR3 is built from 15 residues. Trimming took 6 bases from V and 6 from J; bases not matched to a gene: 8.